The clone carrying this T cell receptor beta chain was seen at least ten times. There were TCR beta CDR3 regions amplified from RNA transcripts. The study used the HTBI primer set for a first-round RT-PCR of the TCR CDR3. TCRdb re-called the multiplex PCR reads through MiXCR, storing one row per CDR3 protein. The sample yields over 250,000 distinct CDR3 sequences, about 13% seen once. The record originates from a study of T cells in Graves' hyperthyroidism and ophthalmopathy. Lactation, pregnancy, other autoimmune disease or uncontrolled infection excluded patients. Fresh peripheral blood, 9.5 to 10 ml of it, supplied the PBMCs. Losses at the gene ends were 2 bases for V and 4 bases for J; bases not matched to a gene: 5. This CDR3 contains 14 residues. Germline V gene sequence: CDR1 DFQATT, CDR2 SNEGSKA (reference sequence).

This sequence was found in a middle-aged woman with Graves' ophthalmopathy. The gene calls are TRBV20-1 and TRBJ2-1, with 7 bases fitting TRBD1. Sequencing was carried out using blood. CDR3 sequence reads: CSARKGQLYNEQFF. The DNA of the CDR3 is TGCAGTGCTAGAAAGGGACAGCTATACAATGAGCAGTTCTTC.